This paragraph reports one T cell receptor beta chain. Its target is not known. This entry belongs to a study of blood T cells in healthy people across ages. Notes on the study in general: In long-lived donors, naive CD4+ cell counts and diversity exceeded those of aged donors. Possibly, changes in expanded clonotypes were confounded because donor CMV status was unknown. Observed TCR beta diversity per million T cells went down as age went up. This fall followed a roughly linear course with age.

Through a sample-barcoded 5' primer and a J-beta primer mix, a second PCR was run for about 6 to 11 cycles. TCRdb re-called the 5' RACE reads through MiXCR, storing one row per CDR3 protein. The sample holds 850,000 or so distinct CDR3 sequences, more than 25% seen once. The sequence was collected from a woman at least 80 years old in good health. Sequenced input: blood.

CDR3 protein: CASGPPWTSSGNEQDF. CDR3 coding DNA: TGTGCCAGCGGCCCACCGTGGACTAGCTCGGGAAACGAGCAGGACTTC. The gene calls are TRBV21-1 and TRBJ2-4; the D call of TRBD2 is as the table states it, not checked on the DNA. TRBV21-1 is designated a pseudogene. CDR3 length: 16 amino acids.